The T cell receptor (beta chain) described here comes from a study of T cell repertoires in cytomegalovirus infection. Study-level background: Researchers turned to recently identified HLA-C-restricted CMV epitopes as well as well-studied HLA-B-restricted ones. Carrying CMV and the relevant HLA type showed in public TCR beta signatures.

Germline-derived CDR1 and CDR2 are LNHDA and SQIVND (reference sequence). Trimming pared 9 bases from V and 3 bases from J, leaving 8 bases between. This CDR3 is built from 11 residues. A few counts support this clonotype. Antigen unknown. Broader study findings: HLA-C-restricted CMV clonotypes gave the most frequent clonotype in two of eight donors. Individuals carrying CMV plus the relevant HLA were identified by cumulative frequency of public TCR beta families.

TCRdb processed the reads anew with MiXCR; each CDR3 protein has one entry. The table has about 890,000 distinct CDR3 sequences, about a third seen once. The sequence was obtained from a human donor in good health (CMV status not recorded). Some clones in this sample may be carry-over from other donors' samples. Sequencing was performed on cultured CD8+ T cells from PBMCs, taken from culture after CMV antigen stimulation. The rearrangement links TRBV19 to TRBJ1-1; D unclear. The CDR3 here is CASSKYTEAFF. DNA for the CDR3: TGTGCCAGCAGCAAATACACTGAAGCTTTCTTT. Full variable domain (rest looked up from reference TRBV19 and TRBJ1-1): DGGITQSPKYLFRKEGQNVTLSCEQNLNHDAMYWYRQDPGQGLRLIYYSQIVNDFQKGDIAEGYSVSREKKESFPLTVTSAQKNPTAFYLCASSKYTEAFFGQGTRLTVV.